Listed here is a single T cell receptor beta chain. Its antigen is unidentified. The data derive from a study of CD8+CD57+ T cells in acquired aplastic anemia. Sequencing involved patients with CD8+CD57+ cell expansion previously shown by flow cytometry. Among the patients, all had severe acquired aplastic anemia. Among the patients, none had received any therapy at the time of blood sampling. Beads enriched the CD8+CD57+ cells, and these gave a mean 1.6 ug DNA. According to the study, genomic DNA was the template for TCR beta VDJ and CDR3 profiling. TCRdb called the reads again in MiXCR, with one record for every CDR3 protein. This table holds over 15,000 distinct CDR3 sequences, over 35% found once. CDR1 is LNHNV and CDR2 is YYDKDF in the germline V gene (reference sequence). Trimming removed 6 bases from V and 2 bases from J, with 10 bases in between. This CDR3 spans 14 amino acids. Study outcomes and limitations: Almost 30 shared CD8+ CDR3s appeared highly expressed within patients' immunodominant clones. When set against total CD4+ and CD8+ pools, CD8+CD57+ cells in patients had lower diversity.

Sequencing was performed on CD8+CD57+ T cells sorted from PBMCs. As to subset: bead-enriched CD8+CD57+ effector memory T cells from SAA patients. This rearrangement joins TRBV15 to TRBJ1-4, with unresolved D. The sequence was obtained from a human donor with aplastic anemia. CDR3 coding DNA: TGTGCCACCAGGGAGAGTGGTACTAATGAAAAACTGTTTTTT. Its protein is CATRESGTNEKLFF.